The clone carrying this T cell receptor (beta chain) came up a few times. The antigen is not known. This record comes from a study of beta chain features in type 1 diabetes. Study-wide results and limits: cDNA-based sequencing might over-represent cells highly expressing TCR. In type 1 diabetes patients, VDJ junctions had fewer insertions; deletions at these junctions were more frequent.

The sequenced template was cDNA made from the entire isolated RNA. Assay used: immunoSEQ multiplex PCR; TCRdb lists only in-frame clones, some missing. This sample has about 360,000 clones, with roughly 13% found just once. V lost 1 base, J lost 9 bases, and 22 bases lay in between. The CDR3 consists of 16 residues. Germline CDR1 is MGHRA and CDR2 is YSYEKL. Sequences were obtained from naive CD4+ T cells from blood. The V call is TRBV4-1, the J call TRBJ2-7; possibly TRBD1 for D (5 bases). The clonotype comes from a young man in good health. CDR3 region: CASSQVLIGSGPRQYF. The CDR3 nucleotides read TGCGCCAGCAGCCAAGTCTTGATAGGGTCAGGGCCGCGGCAGTACTTC.